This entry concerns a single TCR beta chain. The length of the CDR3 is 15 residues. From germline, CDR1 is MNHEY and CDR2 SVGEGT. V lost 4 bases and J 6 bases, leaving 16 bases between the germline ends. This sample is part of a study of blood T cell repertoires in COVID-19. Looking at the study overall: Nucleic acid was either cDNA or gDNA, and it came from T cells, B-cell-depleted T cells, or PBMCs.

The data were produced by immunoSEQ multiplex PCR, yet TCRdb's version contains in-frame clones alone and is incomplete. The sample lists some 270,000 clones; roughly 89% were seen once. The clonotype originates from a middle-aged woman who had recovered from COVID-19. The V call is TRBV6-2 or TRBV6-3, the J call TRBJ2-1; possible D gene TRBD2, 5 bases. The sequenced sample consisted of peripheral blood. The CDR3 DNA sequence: TGTGCCAGCAGTTCAGGCCGGGATCCACCCAATGAGCAGTTCTTC. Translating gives CASSSGRDPPNEQFF.